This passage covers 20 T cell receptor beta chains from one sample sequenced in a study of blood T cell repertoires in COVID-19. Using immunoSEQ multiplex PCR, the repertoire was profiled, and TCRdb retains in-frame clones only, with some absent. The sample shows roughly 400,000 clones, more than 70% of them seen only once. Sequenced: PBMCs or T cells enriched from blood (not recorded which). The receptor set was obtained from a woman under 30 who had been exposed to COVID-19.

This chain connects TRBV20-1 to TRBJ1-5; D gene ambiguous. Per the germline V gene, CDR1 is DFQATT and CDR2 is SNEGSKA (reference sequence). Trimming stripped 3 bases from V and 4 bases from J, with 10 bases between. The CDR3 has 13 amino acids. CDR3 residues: CSASDEMNQPQHF. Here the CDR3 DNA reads TGCAGTGCTAGTGACGAGATGAATCAGCCCCAGCATTTT.

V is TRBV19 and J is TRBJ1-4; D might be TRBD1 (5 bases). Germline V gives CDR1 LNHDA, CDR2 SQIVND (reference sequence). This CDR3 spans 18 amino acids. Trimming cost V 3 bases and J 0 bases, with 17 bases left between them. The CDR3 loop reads CASSMGLLGPSTNEKLFF. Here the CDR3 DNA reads TGTGCCAGTAGTATGGGGCTTTTGGGCCCATCAACTAATGAAAAACTGTTTTTT.

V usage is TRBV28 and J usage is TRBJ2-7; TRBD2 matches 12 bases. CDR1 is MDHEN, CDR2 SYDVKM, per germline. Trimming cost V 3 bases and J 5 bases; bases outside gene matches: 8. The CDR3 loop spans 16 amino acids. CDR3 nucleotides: TGTGCCAGCAGTTTTACTAGCGGGGGGACCGAGAACGAGCAGTACTTC. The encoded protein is CASSFTSGGTENEQYF. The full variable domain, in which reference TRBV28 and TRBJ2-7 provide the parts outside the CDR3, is DVKVTQSSRYLVKRTGEKVFLECVQDMDHENMFWYRQDPGLGLRLIYFSYDVKMKEKGDIPEGYSVSREKKERFSLILESASTNQTSMYLCASSFTSGGTENEQYFGPGTRLTVT.

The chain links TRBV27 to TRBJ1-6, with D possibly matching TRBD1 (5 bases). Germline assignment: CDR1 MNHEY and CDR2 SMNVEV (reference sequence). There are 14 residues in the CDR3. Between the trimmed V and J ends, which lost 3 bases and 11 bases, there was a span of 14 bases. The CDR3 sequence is CASSLGGAPAPLHF. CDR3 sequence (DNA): TGTGCCAGCAGTTTGGGCGGGGCCCCGGCACCCCTCCACTTT.

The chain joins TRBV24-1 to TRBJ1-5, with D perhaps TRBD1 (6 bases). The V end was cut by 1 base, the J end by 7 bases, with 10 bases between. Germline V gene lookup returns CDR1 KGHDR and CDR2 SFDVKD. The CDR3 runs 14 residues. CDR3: CATSDFGGAQPQHF. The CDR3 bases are TGTGCCACCAGTGATTTTGGGGGCGCGCAGCCCCAGCATTTT.

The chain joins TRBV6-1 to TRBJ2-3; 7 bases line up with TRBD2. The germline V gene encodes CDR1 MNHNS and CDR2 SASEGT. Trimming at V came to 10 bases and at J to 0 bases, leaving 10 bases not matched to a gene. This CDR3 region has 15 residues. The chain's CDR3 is CATRLGGYSTDTQYF. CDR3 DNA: TGTGCCACCCGCCTCGGGGGGTATAGCACAGATACGCAGTATTTT.

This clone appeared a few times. The CDR3: CASRGTGREAFF. Written as DNA, the CDR3 is TGTGCCAGCAGGGGGACAGGACGTGAAGCTTTCTTT. The chain carries TRBV6-5 and TRBJ1-1, with 8 nucleotides matching TRBD1. V lost 6 bases to trimming and J lost 7 bases; unmatched junction nucleotides: 4. The V gene's germline CDR1 is MNHEY and CDR2 SVGAGI. The CDR3 runs to 12 residues.

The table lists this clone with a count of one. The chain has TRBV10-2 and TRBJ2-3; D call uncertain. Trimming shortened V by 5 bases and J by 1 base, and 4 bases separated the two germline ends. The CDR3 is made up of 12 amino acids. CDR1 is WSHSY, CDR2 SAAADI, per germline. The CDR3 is CASSSGTDTQYF. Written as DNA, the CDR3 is TGCGCCAGCAGTAGCGGCACAGATACGCAGTATTTT.

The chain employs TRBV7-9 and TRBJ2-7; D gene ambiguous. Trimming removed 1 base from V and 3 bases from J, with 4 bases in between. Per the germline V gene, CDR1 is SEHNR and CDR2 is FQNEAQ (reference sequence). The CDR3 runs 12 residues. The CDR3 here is CASSLVIYEQYF. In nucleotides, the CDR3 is TGTGCCAGCAGCTTAGTCATCTACGAGCAGTACTTC.

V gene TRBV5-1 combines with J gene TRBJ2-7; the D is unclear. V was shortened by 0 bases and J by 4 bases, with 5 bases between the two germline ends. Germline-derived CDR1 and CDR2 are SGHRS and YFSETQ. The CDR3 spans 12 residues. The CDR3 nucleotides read TGCGCCAGCAGCTTGGACTATTACGAGCAGTACTTC. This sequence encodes CASSLDYYEQYF.

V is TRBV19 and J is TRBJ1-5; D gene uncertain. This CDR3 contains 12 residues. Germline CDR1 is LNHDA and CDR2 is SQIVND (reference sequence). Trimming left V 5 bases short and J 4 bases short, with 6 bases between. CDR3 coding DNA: TGTGCCAGTAGTTGGGAGAATCAGCCCCAGCATTTT. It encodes CASSWENQPQHF.

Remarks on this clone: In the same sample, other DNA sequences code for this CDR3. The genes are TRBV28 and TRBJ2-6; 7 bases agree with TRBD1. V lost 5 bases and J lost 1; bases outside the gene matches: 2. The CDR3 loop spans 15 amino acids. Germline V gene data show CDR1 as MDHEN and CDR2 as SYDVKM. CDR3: CASSLTGSGANVLTF. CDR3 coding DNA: TGTGCCAGCAGTCTGACAGGGTCTGGGGCCAACGTCCTGACTTTC.

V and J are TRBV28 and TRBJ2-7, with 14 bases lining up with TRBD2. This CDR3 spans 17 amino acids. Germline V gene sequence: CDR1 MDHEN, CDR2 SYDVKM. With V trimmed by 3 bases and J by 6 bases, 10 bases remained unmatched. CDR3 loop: CASSFPTSGGERSEQYF. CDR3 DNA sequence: TGTGCCAGCAGTTTCCCGACTAGCGGGGGGGAACGGAGCGAGCAGTACTTC.

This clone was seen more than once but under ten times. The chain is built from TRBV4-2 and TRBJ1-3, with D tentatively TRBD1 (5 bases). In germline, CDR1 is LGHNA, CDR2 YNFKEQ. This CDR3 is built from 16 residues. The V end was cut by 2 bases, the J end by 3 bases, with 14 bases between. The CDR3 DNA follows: TGTGCCAGCAGCCAAAACAGTGCGGGGGGTGGAAACACCATATATTTT. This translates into CASSQNSAGGGNTIYF.

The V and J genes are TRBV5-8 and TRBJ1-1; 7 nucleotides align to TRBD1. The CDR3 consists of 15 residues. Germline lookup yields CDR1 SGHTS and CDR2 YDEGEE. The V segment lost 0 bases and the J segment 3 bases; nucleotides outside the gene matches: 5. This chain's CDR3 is CASSLDAGGHTEAFF. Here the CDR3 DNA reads TGTGCCAGCAGCTTGGATGCAGGGGGGCACACTGAAGCTTTCTTT.

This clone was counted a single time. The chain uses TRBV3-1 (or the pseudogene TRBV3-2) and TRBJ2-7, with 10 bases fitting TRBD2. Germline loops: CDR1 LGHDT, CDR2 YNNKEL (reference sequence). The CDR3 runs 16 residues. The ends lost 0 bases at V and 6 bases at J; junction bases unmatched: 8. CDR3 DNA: TGTGCCAGCAGCCAAGATATTCGGGGACTAGCGCTCGAGCAGTACTTC. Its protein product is CASSQDIRGLALEQYF.

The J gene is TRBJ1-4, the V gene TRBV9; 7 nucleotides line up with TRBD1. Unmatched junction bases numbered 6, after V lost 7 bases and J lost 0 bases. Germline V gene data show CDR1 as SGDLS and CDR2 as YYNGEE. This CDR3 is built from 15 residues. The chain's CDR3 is CASSAGQATNEKLFF. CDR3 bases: TGTGCCAGCTCGGCAGGACAGGCAACTAATGAAAAACTGTTTTTT.

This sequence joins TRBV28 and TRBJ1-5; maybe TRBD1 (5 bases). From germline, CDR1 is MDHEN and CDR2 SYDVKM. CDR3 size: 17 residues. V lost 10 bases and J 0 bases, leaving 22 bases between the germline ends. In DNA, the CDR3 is TGTGCCACCGACGCCCGGGGGAGGGAGTTTAGCAATCAGCCCCAGCATTTT. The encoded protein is CATDARGREFSNQPQHF.

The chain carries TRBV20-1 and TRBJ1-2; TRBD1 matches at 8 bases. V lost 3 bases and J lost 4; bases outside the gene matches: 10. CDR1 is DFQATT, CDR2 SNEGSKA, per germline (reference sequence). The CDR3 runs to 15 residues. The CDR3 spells CSASSGTGTVYGYTF. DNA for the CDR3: TGCAGTGCTAGTTCCGGGACAGGTACCGTCTATGGCTACACCTTC.

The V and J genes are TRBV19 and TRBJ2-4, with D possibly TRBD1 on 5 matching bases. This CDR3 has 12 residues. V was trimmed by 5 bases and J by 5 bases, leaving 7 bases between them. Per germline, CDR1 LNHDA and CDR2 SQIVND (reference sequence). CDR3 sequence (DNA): TGTGCCAGTAGTGTCAGGGAAAACATTCAGTACTTC. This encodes CASSVRENIQYF.